Below are 9 T cell receptor beta chains sequenced from a single sample in a study of T cell responses to AZD1222 COVID-19 vaccine. Sequencing used immunoSEQ multiplex PCR; TCRdb keeps in-frame clones, though not all of them. The sample carries approximately 190,000 clones, approximately 92% recorded once. The input for sequencing was peripheral blood, taken on day 0 of AZD1222 vaccination. These receptors were collected from an adult in good health.

The rearrangement uses TRBV7-3 and TRBJ1-1; TRBD1 agrees at 9 bases. Per the germline V gene, CDR1 is SGHTA and CDR2 is FQGTGA. The CDR3 spans 14 residues. Trimming took 3 bases from V and 4 from J; bases not matched to a gene: 3. This CDR3 reads CASSFRQGGTEAFF. The CDR3 nucleotides read TGTGCCAGCAGCTTCAGACAGGGGGGCACTGAAGCTTTCTTT.

As for this clone: Distinct nucleotide sequences in the sample also encode this CDR3. The DNA of the CDR3 is TGTGCCAGCGGACCCCGGGGCGGTCGTGAAAAACTGTTTTTT. This sequence encodes CASGPRGGREKLFF. The rearrangement joins TRBV27 to TRBJ1-4; possible D gene TRBD1, 5 bases. The CDR3 runs 14 residues. CDR1 is MNHEY, CDR2 SMNVEV, per germline (reference sequence). V was trimmed by 8 bases and J by 7 bases, leaving 17 bases between them.

The V and J genes are TRBV7-2 and TRBJ2-7; no reliable D call. CDR1 and CDR2 from the germline V gene are SGHTA and FQGNSA. This CDR3 is 13 amino acids long. V lost 1 base and J lost 3, with 7 bases in between. The CDR3 here is CASSLVLSYEQYF. The DNA of the CDR3 is TGTGCCAGCAGCTTAGTACTCAGCTACGAGCAGTACTTC.

This rearrangement joins TRBV14 to TRBJ2-1; TRBD1 matches at 8 bases. Germline CDR1 is SGHDN and CDR2 is FVKESK. CDR3 length equals 19 residues. The V gene end was trimmed by 0 bases and the J gene end by 0 bases; junction bases not matched to a gene: 10. The CDR3 loop reads CASSQERDRSSSSYNEQFF. The CDR3, as DNA: TGTGCCAGCAGCCAAGAAAGGGACAGGTCCTCTAGCTCCTACAATGAGCAGTTCTTC.

The chain couples TRBV14 to TRBJ1-1; D is undetermined. Trimming took off 2 bases at V and 0 bases at J, with 7 bases between the two ends. This CDR3 spans 14 amino acids. Germline CDR1 reads SGHDN; CDR2 reads FVKESK. CDR3 DNA: TGTGCCAGCAGCCAACGAGGGATGAACACTGAAGCTTTCTTT. Its protein product is CASSQRGMNTEAFF.

The rearrangement joins TRBV25-1 to TRBJ1-6; perhaps TRBD1 as D (5 bases). Trimming took 1 base from V and 6 from J, leaving 10 bases between them. The germline V gene encodes CDR1 MGHDK and CDR2 SYGVNS. CDR3 length: 15 residues. For the CDR3, the DNA is TGTGCCAGCAGTGAATCGTGGGGGGGTAATTCACCCCTCCACTTT. Encoded protein: CASSESWGGNSPLHF. Supplemented by reference TRBV25-1 and TRBJ1-6, the full variable domain reads EADIYQTPRYLVIGTGKKITLECSQTMGHDKMYWYQQDPGMELHLIHYSYGVNSTEKGDLSSESTVSRIRTEHFPLTLESARPSHTSQYLCASSESWGGNSPLHFGNGTRLTVT.

This clone was seen once. The chain carries TRBV27 and TRBJ2-3; tentative D call: TRBD2 (5 bases). Trimming took 5 bases from V and 4 from J, leaving 16 bases between them. CDR1 and CDR2 from the germline V gene are MNHEY and SMNVEV (reference sequence). The CDR3 totals 15 residues. The CDR3 coding sequence is TGTGCCAGCAGTACTATGGGTGACTATCCAGATACGCAGTATTTT. The encoded protein is CASSTMGDYPDTQYF.

The chain couples TRBV28 to TRBJ1-2; D call uncertain. CDR3 size: 13 residues. V lost 6 bases to trimming and J lost 6 bases, with 14 bases between them. Germline loops: CDR1 MDHEN, CDR2 SYDVKM. CDR3 amino acids: CASRGSGFHGYTF. The CDR3 nucleotides read TGTGCCAGCAGGGGGTCGGGGTTCCATGGCTACACCTTC.

The rearrangement joins TRBV10-3 to TRBJ1-1; TRBD1 matches at 12 bases. Germline CDR1 ENHRY, CDR2 SYGVKD. The CDR3 is 13 residues long. The CDR3, as DNA: TGTGCGGGACAGGGGGCGATGAACACTGAAGCTTTCTTT. Translating gives CAGQGAMNTEAFF.